The sequence of this TCR beta chain was determined in a study of T cell responses to AZD1222 COVID-19 vaccine. Deletions cut 0 bases from V and 0 bases from J, with 5 bases between. The CDR3 runs to 14 residues. Germline V gene lookup returns CDR1 MGHRA and CDR2 YSYEKL. Repertoires were generated with immunoSEQ multiplex PCR, while TCRdb's copy carries only in-frame clones and drops some. There are approximately 110,000 clones in the sample; about 91% occur only once, and 40% to 55% lies in the top ten. Investigators merged groups given second doses at roughly 4 or roughly 12 weeks. The TCR was taken from an adult who received the AZD1222 COVID-19 vaccine. The sample in question was peripheral blood, obtained 28 days after the second AZD1222 dose. This chain joins TRBV4-1 and TRBJ1-1; D call uncertain. The CDR3 nucleotides read TGCGCCAGCAGCCAAGATGGACTGAACACTGAAGCTTTCTTT. Translated: CASSQDGLNTEAFF.